Presented here are 5 T cell receptor beta chains from one specimen sequenced in a study of CD8 T cells in ankylosing spondylitis. Via MiXCR, TCRdb re-called the 5' RACE reads, giving one row per CDR3 protein. The table shows around 440,000 distinct CDR3 sequences, with roughly a sixth occurring only once. No cognate antigen is known for these TCRs. Study-level points and caveats: A TCR beta motif of eight or nine highly homologous variants seemed to mark ankylosing spondylitis blood.

The specimen was blood, either unsorted or a sorted T cell fraction (not recorded which). The receptor set was obtained from a male donor with ankylosing spondylitis.

CDR3 in DNA: TGTGCCAGCAGTTCAGGACAGGATCCCCTCCACTTT. This gives the protein CASSSGQDPLHF. The chain employs TRBV12-3 or TRBV12-4 and TRBJ1-6; 7 bases align to TRBD1. Trimming removed 4 bases from V and 13 bases from J; junction bases left unmatched: 4. The CDR3 consists of 12 residues.

V and J are TRBV5-1 and TRBJ2-1; weak D call: TRBD2 (6 bases). CDR1 is SGHRS and CDR2 is YFSETQ in the germline V gene. This CDR3 contains 13 residues. The V end lost 4 bases, the J end lost 10 bases, and 15 bases lay between the germline ends. Here the CDR3 reads CASSVGTFGEQFF. In DNA form, the CDR3 reads TGCGCCAGCAGCGTCGGGACTTTCGGAGAGCAGTTCTTC.

A remark on this clonotype: Relative to the germline gene, one junction end is altered; a read error may explain this. V usage is TRBV2 and J usage is TRBJ2-1, with D unresolved. The CDR3 extends over 18 amino acids. Germline V gene data show CDR1 as SNHLY and CDR2 as FYNNEI. This chain's CDR3 is CTSCLVRLAHSSYNEQFF. CDR3 sequence (DNA): TGTACCAGCTGTTTAGTCCGACTGGCCCACAGCTCCTACAATGAGCAGTTCTTC.

This chain joins TRBV12-3 or TRBV12-4 and TRBJ1-1; D perhaps matches TRBD1 (6 bases). Trimming took off 6 bases at V and 5 bases at J, with 28 bases between the two ends. CDR3 length: 18 residues. CDR3 DNA: TGTGCCAGCAGCCAAGGGACCACAGGGTCTGGAAGAGAGACTGAAGCTTTCTTT. This encodes CASSQGTTGSGRETEAFF.

This chain links TRBV7-3 with TRBJ2-3, with D hard to call. Trimming pared 1 base from V and 4 bases from J, leaving 12 bases between. The CDR3 runs to 15 residues. Germline V gene data show CDR1 as SGHTA and CDR2 as FQGTGA. The chain's CDR3 is CASSLSSVGPDTQYF. The CDR3 nucleotides read TGTGCCAGCAGCTTAAGTAGTGTGGGCCCAGATACGCAGTATTTT.